What follows is one TCR beta chain and its context. It lacks a known antigen. No much larger clone exists at a distance of one base, and base qualities are not known. This entry belongs to a study of cytomegalovirus exposure and HLA in healthy donors (dated by TCRdb to the late 2010s). Looking at the study overall: A later analysis indicated that the 130 or so validation repertoires were generated on the platform also employed for the roughly 730 repertoires of the first cohort. The study aimed to test whether signatures of past pathogen exposure could be identified by cataloging public T cell receptors. Besides the first cohort of some 670 subjects, a separate validation cohort made up of over 100 different subjects was used. To predict cytomegalovirus infection status, the study brought together high-throughput TCR immunosequencing, statistical association of individual TCRs with disease status, and machine learning.

In the germline V gene, CDR1 corresponds to SGHRS and CDR2 to YFSETQ. The CDR3 holds 17 amino acids from the cysteine to the phenylalanine. Of all the DNA, just the CDR3 is kept, 51 bases in frame from base 1. V trim: 3 bases; J trim: 0 bases; unmatched bases: 11. Receptor libraries were prepared by the immunoSEQ multiplex PCR assay. Regarding the original processing steps: A statistical classification framework was developed to diagnose cytomegalovirus status using the catalog of TCR beta chain sequences. This immuneACCESS table, as held by TCRdb, lists in-frame sequences with V and J called but not all clones. Of the missing ones, under half trace to an unresolved V gene in checked studies; the others have no known cause. That table gives V, J and clone size, and the DNA gave D and trimming. A total of around 140,000 clones appear in this sample, more than 75% of them only once. Together, the top ten hold roughly 9.4% of the sample.

What the work shows at the level of the full study, not this receptor alone: While some public TCRs were present in many individuals, most TCR sequences turned up only very rarely across donors. Three of the identified cytomegalovirus-associated TCR beta chains were confirmed in vitro to be specific for cytomegalovirus antigens. A later analysis lacked HLA typing for the validation cohort, so it scored co-occurrence in that cohort across all 110 or so repertoires. In a later analysis, TCRs clustered in the first cohort were found to also tend to co-occur in the 130 or so validation repertoires, with roughly 93% of cluster scores above 0. The authors suggested that the approach could potentially be generalized to other disease states and immunological phenotypes. The study gave a list of roughly 150 TCR beta chains associated with cytomegalovirus. The classifier was reported to diagnose cytomegalovirus status with high specificity and sensitivity in both the original cohort and the validation cohort.

Donors formed part of the validation cohort, which comprised some 120 subjects and was distinct from the first cohort of over 500 subjects. The sequencing input was PBMCs. The clonotype was recovered from a man between 18 and 29 years old in good health and CMV-seropositive. The sequence links TRBV5-1 to TRBJ1-2, with 7 bases in between that match TRBD1. The sequenced DNA is TGCGCCAGCAGCTCAAGGACAGGCACTATTTCTAACTATGGCTACACCTTC. Translated, this is CASSSRTGTISNYGYTF.